The 18 T cell receptor beta chains listed next were all sequenced from one sample in a study of blood T cells in healthy people across ages. The use of a sample-barcoded 5' primer and a J-beta primer mix characterized a second PCR of 7 to 11 cycles. MiXCR, applied by TCRdb to the 5' RACE reads, yields one record per CDR3 protein. The sample includes about 1,400,000 distinct CDR3 sequences, around 39% seen only once; the top ten take 7% to 9%. Material for sequencing was blood. The source is a woman under 30 in good health.

The rearrangement uses TRBV1 and TRBJ2-1; the D call TRBD2 from the table was never checked on the DNA. TRBV1 is a pseudogene. The CDR3 length is 15 residues. The CDR3 loop reads CTSSPRTASHNEQFF. CDR3 coding DNA: TGCACCAGCAGCCCTCGGACTGCCTCCCACAATGAGCAGTTCTTC.

V usage is TRBV5-3 and J usage is TRBJ2-7; D remains ambiguous. TRBV5-3 is treated as an ORF (open reading frame) with a function not yet certain. The CDR3 is 14 amino acids. Trimming stripped 0 bases from V and 0 bases from J, with 7 bases between. This chain's CDR3 is CARSLGRSSYEQYF. CDR3 nucleotide sequence: TGTGCCAGAAGCTTGGGCCGAAGCTCCTACGAGCAGTACTTC.

This clonotype was found many times. The chain has TRBV21-1 and TRBJ2-7; the table names TRBD2, a call not compared with the DNA. TRBV21-1 is reported as a pseudogene. The CDR3 has 16 residues. As DNA, the CDR3 is TGTGCCAGCAGCAAAGGCGAGGGACCAATAGTCTACGAGCAGTACTTC. This encodes CASSKGEGPIVYEQYF.

The rearrangement links TRBV10-1 to TRBJ2-3; 10 nucleotides align to TRBD1. This CDR3 spans 18 amino acids. J was trimmed by 4 bases and V by 2 bases; bases with no gene match: 12. Germline-derived CDR1 and CDR2 are WNHNN and SYGVQD (reference sequence). In DNA, the CDR3 is TGCGCCAGCAGTGAGCGGGTCCCGGGACAGGGGCTGGCAGATACGCAGTATTTT. This encodes CASSERVPGQGLADTQYF.

This clonotype has a handful of counts. The chain combines TRBV21-1 with TRBJ1-4. TRBV21-1 is tagged as a pseudogene. CDR3 length equals 14 residues. CDR3 sequence: CAGPRVATNEKLFF. CDR3 in DNA: TGTGCCGGGCCTAGGGTAGCAACTAATGAAAAACTGTTTTTT.

The rearrangement links TRBV28 to TRBJ1-2; D uncertain. CDR1 and CDR2 from the germline V gene are MDHEN and SYDVKM. The CDR3 runs to 16 residues. V lost 2 bases and J 5 bases, leaving 18 bases between the germline ends. The CDR3, as DNA: TGTGCCAGCAGTTTAGCCAGAACCAACCCTCCTTATGGCTACACCTTC. Translated: CASSLARTNPPYGYTF.

The chain recombines TRBV2 with TRBJ2-3; D might be TRBD2 (7 bases). Germline values: CDR1 SNHLY, CDR2 FYNNEI. There are 17 residues in the CDR3. The ends were cut back, 10 bases at V and 0 bases at J, with 23 bases in the middle. The CDR3 loop reads CATAGGGRALSTDTQYF. The CDR3 DNA is TGTGCCACCGCTGGAGGGGGGAGGGCGCTAAGCACAGATACGCAGTATTTT.

The chain links TRBV7-9 to TRBJ1-2; possibly TRBD1 for D (5 bases). Between the trimmed V and J ends, which lost 7 bases and 0 bases, there was a span of 15 bases. The CDR3 runs to 15 residues. Germline CDR1 is SEHNR and CDR2 is FQNEAQ (reference sequence). CDR3 residues: CASNLIRGANYGYTF. DNA for the CDR3: TGTGCCAGCAACCTTATCCGAGGGGCTAACTATGGCTACACCTTC.

This clonotype was counted only a few times. The gene calls are TRBV11-3 and TRBJ2-1; 9 nucleotides line up with TRBD2. This CDR3 has 16 residues. Trimming took 3 bases from V and 0 from J; bases not matched to a gene: 3. Germline V gene sequence: CDR1 SGHNT, CDR2 YENEEA. The DNA for the CDR3 is TGTGCCAGCAGCTTCAGCGGGAGGAGCTCCTACAATGAGCAGTTCTTC. Protein: CASSFSGRSSYNEQFF.

The chain carries TRBV12-3 or TRBV12-4 and TRBJ1-6; D gene unclear. Trimming removed 6 bases from V and 3 bases from J, with 12 bases in between. This CDR3 region has 15 residues. The CDR3 nucleotides are TGTGCCAGCAGCTCGGGTGAAGTCTATAATTCACCCCTCCACTTT. As protein: CASSSGEVYNSPLHF.

The rearrangement links TRBV29-1 to TRBJ2-3, with TRBD1 matching over 7 bases. Germline values: CDR1 SQVTM, CDR2 ANQGSEA. This CDR3 contains 14 residues. With V trimmed by 6 bases and J by 0 bases, 6 bases remained unmatched. DNA of the CDR3: TGCAGCGTCCTAGGGGACAGCAGCACAGATACGCAGTATTTT. This codes for CSVLGDSSTDTQYF.

The chain uses TRBV11-2 and TRBJ2-1; 8 bases map to TRBD2. There are 15 residues in the CDR3. Germline values: CDR1 SGHAT, CDR2 FQNNGV. Trimming took 7 bases from V and 6 from J; bases not matched to a gene: 11. The CDR3 bases are TGTGCCAGCACCCTTTGGGGACTAGGAGGCAATGAGCAGTTCTTC. It codes for CASTLWGLGGNEQFF.

The V call is TRBV6-5, the J call TRBJ1-2; 9 bases are shared with TRBD1. This CDR3 contains 14 residues. The germline V gene has CDR1 MNHEY and CDR2 SVGAGI. V dropped 5 bases and J dropped 8; count of bases not matched to a gene: 9. This chain's CDR3 is CASSRTGAVRGYTF. CDR3 bases: TGTGCCAGCAGTCGGACAGGGGCGGTACGGGGCTACACCTTC.

On this clonotype itself: The junction does not match germline at one end; this may be a read error. The chain employs TRBV10-3 and TRBJ1-2, with D uncertain. Per the germline V gene, CDR1 is ENHRY and CDR2 is SYGVKD. There are 16 residues in the CDR3. The DNA for the CDR3 is TGTACCATCAGTGAGCCGCGTGGTGGGTTGGACTATGGCTACACCTTC. Its protein is CTISEPRGGLDYGYTF.

The chain links TRBV29-1 to TRBJ1-1; TRBD1 aligns across 7 bases. The CDR3 length is 14 residues. The V and J ends lost 7 bases and 0 bases, in that order; junction bases with no gene match: 8. Germline V gene sequence: CDR1 SQVTM, CDR2 ANQGSEA. The CDR3 reads CSGRQGGMNTEAFF. The CDR3 nucleotides read TGCAGCGGGAGGCAGGGGGGGATGAACACTGAAGCTTTCTTT.

In its sample, this clonotype was seen once. V is TRBV7-2 and J is TRBJ2-1, with 10 bases aligning to TRBD2. The CDR3 extends over 15 amino acids. CDR1 is SGHTA, CDR2 FQGNSA, per germline. With V trimmed by 5 bases and J by 3 bases, 4 bases remained unmatched. The CDR3 DNA reads TGTGCCAGCAGCAAGAGCGGGGGGGACTACAATGAGCAGTTCTTC. Translated: CASSKSGGDYNEQFF.

The genes are TRBV20-1 and TRBJ2-4; D uncertain. Germline lookup yields CDR1 DFQATT and CDR2 SNEGSKA (reference sequence). Trimming cost V 3 bases and J 5 bases, with 8 bases left between them. The CDR3 is made up of 12 amino acids. CDR3 in amino acids: CSASHRENIQYF. The CDR3 nucleotides are TGCAGTGCTAGTCACCGAGAAAACATTCAGTACTTC.

About this clonotype itself: One junction end does not reproduce the germline sequence, and a read error may be involved. V is TRBV18 and J is TRBJ1-2; possible D gene TRBD1, 6 bases. The CDR3 has 14 amino acids. Germline V gives CDR1 KGHSH, CDR2 LQKENI. CDR3 in DNA: TGTGTCAGCTCACCACGCGGGACAACGGATGGCTACACCTTC. Residues: CVSSPRGTTDGYTF.